This T cell receptor beta chain was recovered during a study of T cell clones after liver transplantation (dated by TCRdb to between 2019 and 2020). Broadly, across the study: The samples were obtained from ITN030ST, a randomized trial that attempted immunosuppression withdrawal within 2 years after liver transplantation. Of the 8 liver transplant recipients making up the studied cohort, 3 were classified as tolerant and 5 as non-tolerant. Third party-reactive TCRbeta sequences from pre-transplant MLRs were also identified as an antigen-independent comparator for donor-reactive sequences. No induction therapy was given to the subjects, and standard immunosuppression was administered until randomization at 12-24 months post-transplant. Tolerance was defined as complete immunosuppression withdrawal for at least one year with no rise in liver enzymes beyond twice the upper limit of normal. After a pre-transplant mixed lymphocyte reaction, TCRbeta sequencing was used to pinpoint donor-reactive T cell clones, which were subsequently tracked in post-transplant blood. Blood samples were collected pre-transplant, pre-randomization before withdrawal, and post-randomization after either full withdrawal or failed withdrawal. Three of the eight recipients were HCV-positive; the others were transplanted for non-autoimmune, non-viral indications.

Study-wide conclusions, independent of this receptor: Since no allograft tissue specimens were available, donor-reactive T cells may have migrated into the graft instead of being deleted. In 5 of 8 subjects, circulating donor-reactive CD4 TCRbeta sequences decreased significantly after transplant, regardless of tolerance or HCV status. Low numbers of available donor cells limited the measurable donor-reactive repertoire in two subjects. Once repertoire turnover was taken into account, donor-reactive detection showed a significant reduction for CD4 in 7 of 8 subjects and for CD8 in 8 of 8. Donor-reactive sequences declined more than third party-reactive ones, suggesting partial antigen-specific deletion unrelated to withdrawal success. Conclusions were preliminary, limited by small, heterogeneous patient numbers and non-standardized post-transplant time points.

Inclusive of the bounding cysteine and phenylalanine, the CDR3 is 13 residues long. Only the CDR3 part of the read is kept: 39 bases, read in frame from the first base. CDR1 is given as SQVTM and CDR2 as ANQGSEA, both from the germline V gene. V is pared back by 4 bases and J by 1 base, with 10 bases lying between the germline termini. Unstimulated PBMCs, after thawing, were stained for CD3, CD4 and CD8 and then FACS-sorted into CD3+CD4+ and CD3+CD8+ populations. All 8 studied subjects were randomized to immunosuppression withdrawal. The Qiagen DNeasy Blood and Tissue Kit was used for isolation of genomic DNA. Frozen genomic DNA underwent high-throughput TCRbeta CDR3 sequencing by immunoSEQ, including PCR amplification, mapping, bias correction and internal controls. The original methods were these. Productive rearrangements were retained, and unique TCRbeta sequences were defined by the CDR3 nucleotide sequence together with the V and J gene. Donor-reactive sequences required at least 5-fold expansion in CFSE-low cells versus unstimulated pre-transplant cells and at least 0.01% frequency. To ensure at least 90% detection power, minimum frequency thresholds were set for each subject based on that subject's lowest-template unstimulated sample. Repertoire turnover was measured by Jensen-Shannon divergence between the top 1000 TCRbeta sequences post- and pre-transplant. Changes in detection of donor-reactive sequences were assessed with two-sided Fisher's exact tests. This is the immuneACCESS table as TCRdb keeps it, with only in-frame sequences that have V and J called. A part of the clones is gone; compared with another copy, unresolved V genes explain less than half, and the rest is unexplained. That table gives V, J and clone size, and the DNA gave D and trimming. For this sample the table gives 35,000 to 45,000 clones, of which 86% were detected only once. The ten largest account for 2% to 2.5% of the sample.

With respect to this clone: Its antigen is still unknown. No much larger clone exists at a distance of one base, and base qualities are not known.

Rearrangement joined TRBV29-1 to TRBJ1-2; the D gene is perhaps TRBD1, on 5 matching bases. The TCR comes from a human patient who received a liver transplant. Because of the transplant, the T cells may be the graft donor's rather than the patient's own. Sample: CD4+ T cells from blood, taken 24 months after liver transplant. The CDR3 reads CSVAAGNNYGYTF. The sequenced DNA: TGCAGCGTTGCGGCAGGGAATAACTATGGCTACACCTTC. The reference TRBV29-1 and TRBJ1-2 proteins fill in what lies around the CDR3, so the full variable domain reads SAVISQKPSRDICQRGTSLTIQCQVDSQVTMMFWYRQQPGQSLTLIATANQGSEATYESGFVIDKFPISRPNLTFSTLTVSNMSPEDSSIYLCSVAAGNNYGYTFGSGTRLTVV.